This TCR beta chain was observed in a study of blood T cell repertoires in COVID-19. Study-wide context: The cDNA or gDNA used as material had been derived from T cells, B-cell-depleted T cells, or PBMCs.

Method: immunoSEQ multiplex PCR; TCRdb's copy keeps in-frame clones and lacks some. The repertoire consists of tens of thousands of clones, with roughly 80% occurring once and the leading ten covering roughly 23%. CDR1 and CDR2 (germline): SGHKS, YYEKEE (reference sequence). This CDR3 is 13 amino acids long. Trimming cost V 4 bases and J 5 bases; bases outside gene matches: 4. The sequencing sample was made of peripheral blood. This sequence joins TRBV5-5 and TRBJ1-2; 8 bases are a match to TRBD1. This sequence was found in a man older than 75 with active or convalescent COVID-19. For the CDR3, the DNA is TGTGCCAGCAGCCGGGACAGGCCTTATGGCTACACCTTC. Protein sequence: CASSRDRPYGYTF.